This is a list of T cell receptor beta chains from one sample in a study of blood T cell repertoires in COVID-19. The data were produced by immunoSEQ multiplex PCR, yet TCRdb's version contains in-frame clones alone and is incomplete. The profile shows about 250,000 clones, about 91% of them singletons. Sequencing was carried out using peripheral blood. All receptors come from a woman in her thirties with COVID-19, enrolled during active disease. Each CDR3 is given with its conserved first and last residue. D genes are given only for firm matches. The size of a clone is reported for some rows only, either as once, few or many, or as a class for expanded clones.

D gene	V gene	CDR3 length	clone size	J gene	CDR3 protein	CDR3 DNA
TRBD2	TRBV19	15	-	TRBJ2-2	CASSRTSGRAGELFF	TGTGCCAGTAGTAGGACTAGCGGGAGAGCCGGGGAGCTGTTTTTT
-	TRBV11-3	13	-	TRBJ1-6	CASSFRLNSPLHF	TGTGCCAGCAGCTTCAGGTTAAATTCACCCCTCCACTTT
-	TRBV5-6	16	-	TRBJ1-3	CASSKETGTSGNTIYF	TGTGCCAGCAGCAAAGAAACAGGGACCTCTGGAAACACCATATATTTT
TRBD1	TRBV29-1	14	-	TRBJ1-5	CSVGSDRGNQPQHF	TGCAGCGTGGGTTCGGACAGGGGTAATCAGCCCCAGCATTTT
TRBD2	TRBV5-1	15	once	TRBJ2-2	CASAEGTSRVEELFF	TGCGCCAGTGCGGAGGGGACTAGCAGGGTGGAGGAGCTGTTTTTT
-	TRBV3-1/TRBV3-2	16	once	TRBJ1-2	CASSQGQGRVDYGYTF	TGTGCCAGCAGCCAAGGCCAGGGTCGAGTTGACTATGGCTACACCTTC
TRBD1	TRBV12-3/TRBV12-4	13	-	TRBJ2-1	CASSADRGIKQFF	TGTGCCAGCAGTGCCGACAGGGGAATAAAGCAGTTCTTC
-	TRBV6-5	12	-	TRBJ2-7	CASSKGYNEQYF	TGTGCCAGCAGTAAGGGGTACAACGAGCAGTACTTC
TRBD2	TRBV10-2	15	-	TRBJ2-2	CASSVLAGGTGELFF	TGCGCCAGCAGTGTCCTAGCGGGGGGGACCGGGGAGCTGTTTTTT
-	TRBV7-7	15	-	TRBJ2-5	CASSPGVGEEETQYF	TGTGCTAGCAGCCCAGGCGTAGGGGAGGAAGAGACCCAGTACTTC
TRBD1	TRBV19	16	few	TRBJ1-6	CASSVRDRGYNSPLHF	TGTGCCAGTAGTGTCCGGGACAGGGGATATAATTCACCCCTCCACTTT
-	TRBV6-5	15	-	TRBJ2-3	CASGSSYHGWDTQYF	TGTGCCAGCGGGAGTTCGTATCATGGTTGGGATACGCAGTATTTT
TRBD1	TRBV4-1	16	few	TRBJ2-1	CASSQSSTGFNNEQFF	TGCGCCAGCAGCCAATCGTCGACAGGGTTTAACAATGAGCAGTTCTTC
TRBD1	TRBV2	17	-	TRBJ2-5	CASSPGTGGFLQETQYF	TGTGCCAGCAGCCCTGGGACAGGGGGTTTCCTTCAAGAGACCCAGTACTTC
-	TRBV3-1/TRBV3-2	10	-	TRBJ2-1	CASSHRGEFF	TGTGCCAGCAGCCACAGGGGGGAGTTCTTC
-	TRBV5-6	15	-	TRBJ1-2	CASSLGWEPNYGYTF	TGTGCCAGCAGCTTGGGGTGGGAGCCCAACTATGGCTACACCTTC
-	TRBV5-6	15	-	TRBJ1-2	CASSLGFWERFDCTF	TGTGCCAGCAGCTTGGGTTTCTGGGAGAGGTTCGATTGCACCTTC